One and the same sample provided the 6 T cell receptor beta chains below, sequenced in a study of graft-versus-host responses after intestinal transplantation. TCRdb's copy holds only in-frame clones and misses some; the assay was immunoSEQ multiplex PCR. The top ten hold 0.18% of the sample, which has roughly 97,000 clones, about nine tenths seen once. Their antigen targets remain unknown. Sequences were derived from unstimulated CD4+ T cells sorted from spleen or lymph node cells, sampled before transplant. The receptors derive from a human donor who was the organ donor for an intestinal transplant.

The gene calls are TRBV5-4 and TRBJ2-1, with 7 bases matching TRBD2. CDR3 length: 15 residues. Germline V CDR1 and CDR2: SGHNT, YYREEE (reference sequence). V gave up 2 bases and J gave up 7 bases; unmatched junction bases: 9. CDR3 sequence (DNA): TGTGCCAGCAGCTTCGGGAAGCGGGGAGGAAATGAGCAGTTCTTC. Protein: CASSFGKRGGNEQFF. The variable domain in full, with the rest retrieved from reference TRBV5-4 and TRBJ2-1, is ETGVTQSPTHLIKTRGQQVTLRCSSQSGHNTVSWYQQALGQGPQFIFQYYREEENGRGNFPPRFSGLQFPNYSSELNVNALELDDSALYLCASSFGKRGGNEQFFGPGTRLTVL.

The chain recombines TRBV28 with TRBJ2-1; 16 nucleotides match TRBD2. This CDR3 contains 17 residues. J gave up 3 bases and V 8 bases, and 7 bases lay outside the gene matches. Germline CDR1 reads MDHEN; CDR2 reads SYDVKM. In DNA form, the CDR3 reads TGTGCCAGCGTAAAGGGACTAGCGGGGGGGCTCTACAATGAGCAGTTCTTC. Encoded protein: CASVKGLAGGLYNEQFF.

The CDR3 is CASTRTAYGYTF. In DNA, the CDR3 is TGTGCCAGCACCCGCACCGCGTATGGCTACACCTTC. This chain links TRBV6-6 with TRBJ1-2, with unresolved D. Germline lookup yields CDR1 MNHNY and CDR2 SVGAGI (reference sequence). The germline V and J ends were trimmed by 7 bases and 5 bases, with 11 bases remaining between them. This CDR3 comprises 12 residues.

J is TRBJ1-6 and V is TRBV11-3, with 7 nucleotides matching TRBD1. V trimming: 1 base; J trimming: 8 bases; junction bases outside the gene matches: 5. Germline V gene data show CDR1 as SGHNT and CDR2 as YENEEA. This CDR3 contains 15 residues. Here the CDR3 DNA reads TGTGCCAGCAGCTTAGGAGGGACAGAGGATTCACCCCTCCACTTT. Protein: CASSLGGTEDSPLHF.

This sequence joins TRBV4-2 and TRBJ1-6; D call uncertain. V dropped 6 bases and J dropped 7 bases, with 13 bases sitting between them. The CDR3 loop spans 14 amino acids. Germline CDR1 is LGHNA and CDR2 is YNFKEQ. In nucleotides, the CDR3 is TGTGCCAGCAGTCTAGTGATCCCAAATTCACCCCTCCACTTT. Protein: CASSLVIPNSPLHF.

The V gene is TRBV18, the J gene TRBJ2-7, with D possibly TRBD2 on 5 matching bases. V was trimmed by 8 bases and J by 9 bases, leaving 17 bases between them. Germline V gene sequence: CDR1 KGHSH, CDR2 LQKENI. The CDR3 sequence is 12 residues long. CDR3 sequence reads: CASTPSGSLQYF. For the CDR3, the DNA is TGTGCCAGCACTCCCTCGGGGAGTCTGCAGTACTTC. The full variable domain, rest sourced from reference TRBV18 and TRBJ2-7, is NAGVMQNPRHLVRRRGQEARLRCSPMKGHSHVYWYRQLPEEGLKFMVYLQKENIIDESGMPKERFSAEFPKEGPSILRIQQVVRGDSAAYFCASTPSGSLQYFGPGTRLTVT.